The entry below gives a single T cell receptor (beta chain) sequence along with its context. This sample was taken from a study of blood T cell repertoires in COVID-19. V was pared by 6 bases and J by 7 bases, with 18 bases between. The CDR3 extends over 14 amino acids. The germline gives CDR1 MNHEY, CDR2 SMNVEV (reference sequence). Study processing details: Quantification of nucleated cells was approximated via reference gene primer amplification. Profiled with immunoSEQ multiplex PCR; TCRdb holds only in-frame clones, not every one. The V and J calls and clone size come from that table; D and trimming were worked out from the DNA. Among about 320,000 clones listed, 70% to 90% were seen once.

Sequenced sample: peripheral blood. The receptor was derived from a human donor in a cohort sampled during active COVID-19. The chain uses TRBV27 and TRBJ1-2; TRBD1 is a possible D gene (5 bases). The CDR3 spells CASSYGGGSSGYTF. CDR3 coding DNA: TGTGCCAGCAGCTATGGTGGGGGGTCCTCTGGCTACACCTTC.